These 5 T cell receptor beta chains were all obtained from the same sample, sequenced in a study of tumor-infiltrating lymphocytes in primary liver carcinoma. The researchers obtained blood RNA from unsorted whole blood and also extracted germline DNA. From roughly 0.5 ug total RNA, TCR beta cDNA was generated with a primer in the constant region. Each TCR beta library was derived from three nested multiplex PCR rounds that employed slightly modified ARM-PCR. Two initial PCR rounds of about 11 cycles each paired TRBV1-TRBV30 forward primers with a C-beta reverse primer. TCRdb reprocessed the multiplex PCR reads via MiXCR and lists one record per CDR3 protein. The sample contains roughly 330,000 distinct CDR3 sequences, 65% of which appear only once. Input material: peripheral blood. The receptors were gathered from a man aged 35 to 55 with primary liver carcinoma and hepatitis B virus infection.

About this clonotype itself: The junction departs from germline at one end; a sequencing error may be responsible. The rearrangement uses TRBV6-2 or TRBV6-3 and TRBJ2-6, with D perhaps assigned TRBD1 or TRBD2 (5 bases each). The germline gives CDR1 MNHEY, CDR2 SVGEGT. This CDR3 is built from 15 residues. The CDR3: CASSNEEAGANVLTF. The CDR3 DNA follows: TGTGCCAGCAGTAACGAGGAGGCTGGGGCCAATGTCCTGACTTTC.

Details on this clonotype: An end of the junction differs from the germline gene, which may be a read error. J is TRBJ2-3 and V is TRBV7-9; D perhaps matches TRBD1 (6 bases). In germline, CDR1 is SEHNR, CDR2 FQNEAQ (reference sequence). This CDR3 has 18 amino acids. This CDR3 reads CASSSSRDILISTDTHYF. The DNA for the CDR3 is TGTGCCAGCAGCTCATCCCGGGACATTCTTATAAGCACAGATACGCACTATTTT.

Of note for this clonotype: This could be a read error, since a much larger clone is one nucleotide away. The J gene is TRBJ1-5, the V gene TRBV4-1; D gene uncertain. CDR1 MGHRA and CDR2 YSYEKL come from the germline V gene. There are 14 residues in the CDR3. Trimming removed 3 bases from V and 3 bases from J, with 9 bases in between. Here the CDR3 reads CASSHIGANQPQHF. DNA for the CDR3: TGCGCCAGCAGCCACATCGGTGCCAATCAGCCCCAGCATTTT.

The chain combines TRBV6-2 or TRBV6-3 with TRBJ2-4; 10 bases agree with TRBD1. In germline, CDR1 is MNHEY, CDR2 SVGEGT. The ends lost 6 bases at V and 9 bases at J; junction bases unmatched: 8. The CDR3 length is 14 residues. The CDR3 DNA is TGTGCCAGCAGCTACAGGGACAGGGGTAGCATTCAGTACTTC. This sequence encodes CASSYRDRGSIQYF.

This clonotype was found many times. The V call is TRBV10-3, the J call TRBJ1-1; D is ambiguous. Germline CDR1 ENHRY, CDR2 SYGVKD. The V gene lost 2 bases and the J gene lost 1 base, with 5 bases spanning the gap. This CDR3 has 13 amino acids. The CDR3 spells CAISETPNTEAFF. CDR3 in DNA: TGTGCCATCAGTGAGACACCGAACACTGAAGCTTTCTTT.